This record looks at one T cell receptor beta chain sequence and its context. Germline values: CDR1 SGHTA, CDR2 FQGTGA. CDR3 length equals 16 residues. J gave up 4 bases and V 4 bases, and 9 bases lay outside the gene matches. Membership in each cohort depended on participant-reported clinical history. This specimen belongs to a study of blood T cell repertoires in COVID-19. Study summary: The cDNA or gDNA used as material had been derived from T cells, B-cell-depleted T cells, or PBMCs.

Per the original methods: Counts of nucleated cells, estimated from reference gene primer amplification, were obtained. Profiling relied on immunoSEQ multiplex PCR, and the TCRdb table lists in-frame clones only, not all of them. V, J and clone size are those of that table, while D and trimming were read from the DNA. The table has about 180,000 clones, approximately 81% seen once. The chain couples TRBV7-3 to TRBJ2-3; 9 bases agree with TRBD2. The sample taken for sequencing was PBMCs or T cells enriched from blood (not recorded which). This clonotype originated in a woman between 40 and 55 years old with acute COVID-19. CDR3 DNA: TGTGCCAGCAGCTCGACTAGCGGCACCCGGCCAGATACGCAGTATTTT. It specifies CASSSTSGTRPDTQYF.